This T cell receptor beta chain was retrieved from a study of blood T cell repertoires in COVID-19. Study-level information: Spain, Italy and the United States supplied samples that represented acute and convalescent COVID-19. T cells, B-cell-depleted T cells, or PBMCs supplied cDNA or gDNA.

Cohort placement rested on clinical history that participants reported themselves. The CDR3 is 12 residues long. Germline V lookup: CDR1 SGHTA, CDR2 FQGNSA. Trimming pared 5 bases from V and 13 bases from J, leaving 15 bases between. The authors' processing: Cell counts per sample came from amplifying reference gene primers. The assay was immunoSEQ multiplex PCR, and TCRdb's table has in-frame clones only and misses some. That table furnishes V, J and clone size, whereas the DNA furnished D and trimming. The sample yields 250,000 to 300,000 clones, around 90% seen once. The V gene is TRBV7-2, the J gene TRBJ2-1, with a possible D match to TRBD1 (5 bases). The sequencing sample was made of PBMCs or T cells enriched from blood (not recorded which). The receptor was isolated from a woman aged 40 to 50 with acute COVID-19. The chain's CDR3 is CASSPPGHYQFF. The CDR3 nucleotides read TGTGCCAGCAGCCCACCCGGACACTACCAGTTCTTC.